This T cell receptor (beta chain) was observed in a study of T-cell reconstitution after alpha-beta-depleted transplantation in children. Preparation of the TCRbeta library involved a method that used unique molecular identifiers. Each CDR3 protein gets one entry after TCRdb re-called the PCR reads with MiXCR. The data hold 450,000 to 600,000 distinct CDR3 sequences, with over 25% observed a single time. CDR3 length: 12 amino acids. The V and J ends lost 4 bases and 6 bases respectively, with 13 bases between them. The germline gives CDR1 SQVTM, CDR2 ANQGSEA. The origin of this receptor is a human donor who donated a stem cell graft to a child with aplastic anemia. The V call is TRBV29-1, the J call TRBJ2-7, with D possibly being TRBD1 (5 bases). This material consisted of PBMCs from the stem cell graft donor, taken from the stem cell graft. For the CDR3, the DNA is TGCAGCGTTGCGCCGGACACTGCCGAGCAGTACTTC. Translated, it gives CSVAPDTAEQYF.